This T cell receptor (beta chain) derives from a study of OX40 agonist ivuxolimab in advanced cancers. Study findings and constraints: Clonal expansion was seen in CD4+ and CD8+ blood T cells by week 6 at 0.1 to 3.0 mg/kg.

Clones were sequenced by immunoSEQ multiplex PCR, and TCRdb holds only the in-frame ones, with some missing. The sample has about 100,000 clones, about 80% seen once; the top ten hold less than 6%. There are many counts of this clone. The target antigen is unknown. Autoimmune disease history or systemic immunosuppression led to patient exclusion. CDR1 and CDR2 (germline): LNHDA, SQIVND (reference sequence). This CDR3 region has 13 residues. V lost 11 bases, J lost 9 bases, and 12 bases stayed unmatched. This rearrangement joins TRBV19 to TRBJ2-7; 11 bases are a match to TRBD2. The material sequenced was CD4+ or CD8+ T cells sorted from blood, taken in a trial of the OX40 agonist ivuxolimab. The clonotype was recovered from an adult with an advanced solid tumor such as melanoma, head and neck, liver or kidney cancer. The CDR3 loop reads CADHRTSGRGQYF. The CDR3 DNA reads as TGTGCCGATCACCGTACTAGCGGGAGAGGGCAGTACTTC.